What follows are 29 T cell receptor beta chains derived from one specimen sequenced in a study of response to subunit inactivated influenza vaccine. One entry per CDR3 protein, called by TCRdb with MiXCR from the RT-PCR reads. This repertoire shows fewer than 800,000 distinct CDR3 sequences, about 15% found once; its top ten account for 11%. The sequences come from PBMCs from blood, collected less than 13 days after vaccination. The receptors stem from a man between 45 and 60 years old who received an inactivated influenza vaccine.

The chain carries TRBV7-9 and TRBJ2-1; TRBD2 aligns across 8 bases. Germline V lookup: CDR1 SEHNR, CDR2 FQNEAQ (reference sequence). The CDR3 runs to 16 residues. Unmatched junction bases numbered 10, after V lost 2 bases and J lost 7 bases. The CDR3 protein is CASSLLGGGPRNEQFF. DNA of the CDR3: TGTGCCAGCAGCTTACTCGGGGGGGGCCCGAGAAATGAGCAGTTCTTC.

This clonotype was found a few times. V is TRBV27 and J is TRBJ2-1, with 10 bases matching TRBD1. CDR1 and CDR2 from the germline V gene are MNHEY and SMNVEV (reference sequence). The CDR3 loop spans 13 amino acids. Germline trimming cut 6 bases from V and 9 bases from J; bases unmatched to any gene: 5. CDR3 region: CASRGQGRGEQFF. For the CDR3, the DNA is TGTGCCAGCAGGGGACAGGGGAGAGGTGAGCAGTTCTTC.

The V and J genes are TRBV29-1 and TRBJ2-5; the D gene is possibly TRBD1 (5 bases). CDR1 is SQVTM and CDR2 is ANQGSEA in the germline V gene. This CDR3 is built from 13 residues. V lost 7 bases to trimming and J lost 5 bases, with 17 bases between them. DNA of the CDR3: TGCAGCGCCTTTGGGCAGGGTGCGGAGACCCAGTACTTC. Translated, it gives CSAFGQGAETQYF.

This clonotype was counted only a few times. This chain uses TRBV5-1 with TRBJ2-5; tentative D call: TRBD1 (6 bases). V was pared by 2 bases and J by 1 base, with 12 bases between. The CDR3 loop spans 15 amino acids. From germline, CDR1 is SGHRS and CDR2 YFSETQ. The CDR3 DNA reads TGCGCCAGCAGCTTCCAGGGGTCACTCCAAGAGACCCAGTACTTC. Translated: CASSFQGSLQETQYF.

This rearrangement joins TRBV5-6 to TRBJ2-3, with D perhaps matching TRBD1 or TRBD2 (5 bases each). This CDR3 comprises 15 residues. The germline V and J ends were trimmed by 4 bases and 0 bases, with 12 bases remaining between them. In germline, CDR1 is SGHDT, CDR2 YYEEEE. CDR3 nucleotide sequence: TGTGCCAGCAGCCCCTACGGGACCAGCACAGATACGCAGTATTTT. Translation: CASSPYGTSTDTQYF.

J is TRBJ2-1 and V is TRBV29-1, with 12 bases fitting TRBD2. This CDR3 contains 21 residues. J gave up 0 bases and V 1 base, and 16 bases lay outside the gene matches. CDR1 is SQVTM and CDR2 is ANQGSEA in the germline V gene. CDR3 coding DNA: TGCAGCGTTGAAGGCCTTGTCCCGACTAGCGGGGGAAAAAGCTCCTACAATGAGCAGTTCTTC. This codes for CSVEGLVPTSGGKSSYNEQFF.

This clonotype was recorded a few times. The J gene is TRBJ1-1, the V gene TRBV12-3 or TRBV12-4; D ambiguous. The CDR3 spans 13 residues. With 8 bases removed from V and 1 base from J, the gap between germline ends came to 11 bases. The CDR3 sequence is CASFGVRNTEAFF. The CDR3 DNA reads TGTGCCAGCTTCGGGGTGCGGAACACTGAAGCTTTCTTT.

Here the CDR3 reads CASSFPPGRTGELFF. The DNA of the CDR3 is TGTGCCAGCAGTTTTCCCCCGGGTCGCACCGGGGAGCTGTTTTTT. The rearrangement links TRBV27 to TRBJ2-2; no reliable D call. CDR1 is MNHEY and CDR2 is SMNVEV in the germline V gene (reference sequence). The CDR3 has 15 residues. Trimming cost V 3 bases and J 4 bases, with 12 bases left between them.

This clonotype was observed at least ten times. The chain employs TRBV29-1 and TRBJ2-3; tentatively, D is TRBD2 (6 bases). The CDR3 contains 14 residues. Looked up from germline, CDR1 is SQVTM and CDR2 is ANQGSEA. V lost 2 bases, J lost 6 bases, and 15 bases lay in between. CDR3 nucleotides: TGCAGCGTTGAAACGGGAGCGCCCGGGGATACGCAGTATTTT. Translating gives CSVETGAPGDTQYF.

V usage is TRBV11-2 and J usage is TRBJ2-5, with a tentative D call TRBD1 (6 bases). The CDR3 is 13 residues long. V lost 2 bases, J lost 4 bases, and 8 bases lay in between. Germline V gives CDR1 SGHAT, CDR2 FQNNGV. CDR3: CASSLPGAETQYF. For the CDR3, the DNA is TGTGCCAGCAGCTTACCAGGGGCAGAGACCCAGTACTTC.

The chain joins TRBV20-1 to TRBJ2-3, with 7 bases aligning to TRBD2. The CDR3 contains 12 residues. V lost 7 bases, J lost 0 bases, and 1 base stayed unmatched. Germline CDR1 and CDR2: DFQATT and SNEGSKA (reference sequence). CDR3 sequence (DNA): TGCAGTGTTAGCGGGAGCACAGATACGCAGTATTTT. The encoded protein is CSVSGSTDTQYF.

The chain uses TRBV4-2 and TRBJ2-2; the D gene is possibly TRBD1 (7 bases). This CDR3 region has 17 residues. The ends were cut back, 0 bases at V and 4 bases at J, with 15 bases in the middle. The germline V gene has CDR1 LGHNA and CDR2 YNFKEQ. The CDR3 bases are TGTGCCAGCAGCCAAGATCGACAGGGCGGGGTCACCGGGGAGCTGTTTTTT. Its protein product is CASSQDRQGGVTGELFF.

There are a few counts of this clonotype. The chain joins TRBV7-6 to TRBJ1-6; D not certain. This CDR3 has 13 residues. Germline V gives CDR1 SGHVS, CDR2 FNYEAQ. V dropped 4 bases and J dropped 8 bases, with 9 bases sitting between them. This chain's CDR3 is CASSYGRDSPLHF. For the CDR3, the DNA is TGTGCCAGCAGCTACGGGAGAGATTCACCCCTCCACTTT.

This clonotype came up a few times. The rearrangement links TRBV7-8 to TRBJ1-4; D might be TRBD1 (5 bases). Germline V gene lookup returns CDR1 SGHVS and CDR2 FQNEAQ. Trimming pared 3 bases from V and 7 bases from J, leaving 9 bases between. This CDR3 has 13 amino acids. Here the CDR3 DNA reads TGTGCCAGCAGCTTTGGGACGGCTGAAAAACTGTTTTTT. Amino acids: CASSFGTAEKLFF.

This clonotype occurred once. The rearrangement links TRBV3-1 to TRBJ1-1; TRBD1 aligns across 7 bases. V lost 4 bases, J lost 6 bases, and 14 bases stayed unmatched. This CDR3 region has 16 residues. Looked up from germline, CDR1 is LGHDT and CDR2 is YNNKEL (reference sequence). The CDR3 DNA reads as TGTGCCAGCAGCCCCCCACGCGGTCGCAGGGGGTCTGAAGCTTTCTTT. It translates to CASSPPRGRRGSEAFF.

The V gene is TRBV5-4, the J gene TRBJ2-1; TRBD2 agrees at 9 bases. Unmatched junction bases numbered 6, after V lost 0 bases and J lost 5 bases. This CDR3 comprises 16 residues. Germline CDR1 reads SGHNT; CDR2 reads YYREEE (reference sequence). CDR3: CASSLASGGPNNEQFF. The DNA of the CDR3 is TGTGCCAGCAGCTTGGCCAGCGGGGGGCCAAACAATGAGCAGTTCTTC.

This clonotype occurred many times. The germline gene is not matched at one end of the junction; a read error may be the cause. The V gene is TRBV7-9, the J gene TRBJ2-5; D is tentatively TRBD1 or TRBD2 (5 bases each). The CDR3 consists of 13 residues. The germline V gene has CDR1 SEHNR and CDR2 FQNEAQ (reference sequence). The CDR3 region has the DNA TGTGCCAGCAGCAAAAATTCCAGGGAGAACCAGTACTTC. Protein product: CASSKNSRENQYF.

There are a few counts of this clonotype. This chain connects TRBV7-9 to TRBJ2-3; 7 nucleotides agree with TRBD1. J gave up 4 bases and V 8 bases, and 12 bases lay outside the gene matches. Germline V CDR1 and CDR2: SEHNR, FQNEAQ (reference sequence). This CDR3 is 15 amino acids long. CDR3 loop: CASRIVGGPADTQYF. In DNA, the CDR3 is TGTGCCAGCCGAATAGTAGGGGGCCCAGCAGATACGCAGTATTTT.

The chain couples TRBV5-1 to TRBJ2-2, with unresolved D. V was shortened by 4 bases and J by 0 bases, with 10 bases between the two germline ends. The CDR3 runs 15 residues. The germline V gene has CDR1 SGHRS and CDR2 YFSETQ. CDR3: CASSPPRSNTGELFF. CDR3 DNA: TGCGCCAGCAGCCCTCCGCGGTCGAACACCGGGGAGCTGTTTTTT.

The chain couples TRBV19 to TRBJ2-7; the D is unclear. Trimming removed 5 bases at V and 6 bases at J, with 11 bases between. Germline CDR1 LNHDA, CDR2 SQIVND (reference sequence). The CDR3 consists of 12 residues. As DNA, the CDR3 is TGTGCCAGTAGTCGGGCTGATTTCGAGCAGTACTTC. Translation: CASSRADFEQYF.

This clonotype occurred a few times. The chain couples TRBV4-2 to TRBJ2-5, with D uncertain. The CDR3 is 13 amino acids. The ends were cut back, 3 bases at V and 4 bases at J, with 9 bases in the middle. The germline gives CDR1 LGHNA, CDR2 YNFKEQ. CDR3 sequence reads: CASSQAVRETQYF. In DNA, the CDR3 is TGTGCCAGCAGCCAGGCGGTGAGAGAGACCCAGTACTTC.

The gene calls are TRBV9 and TRBJ1-1; D ambiguous. CDR1 is SGDLS and CDR2 is YYNGEE in the germline V gene. The CDR3 has 12 residues. The V gene lost 2 bases and the J gene lost 7 bases, with 9 bases spanning the gap. The CDR3 DNA is TGTGCCAGCAGCGTCGCCGACGGTGAAGCTTTCTTT. Encoded protein: CASSVADGEAFF. The full variable domain, rest sourced from reference TRBV9 and TRBJ1-1, is DSGVTQTPKHLITATGQRVTLRCSPRSGDLSVYWYQQSLDQGLQFLIQYYNGEERAKGNILERFSAQQFPDLHSELNLSSLELGDSALYFCASSVADGEAFFGQGTRLTVV.

This clonotype was picked up one time. The V and J genes are TRBV3-1 and TRBJ2-3, with 11 positions matching TRBD2. The germline CDR1 and CDR2 sequences are LGHDT and YNNKEL (reference sequence). The trim removed 2 bases at V and 2 bases at J, leaving 12 bases unmatched. This CDR3 comprises 19 residues. The CDR3 coding sequence is TGTGCCAGCAGCCAAAGGGTAGGGGAACTAGCGGGAGTCACAGATACGCAGTATTTT. It yields the protein CASSQRVGELAGVTDTQYF.

This clonotype was seen more than once but under ten times. The genes are TRBV29-1 and TRBJ2-5; TRBD1 matches at 7 bases. This CDR3 region has 14 residues. Looked up from germline, CDR1 is SQVTM and CDR2 is ANQGSEA. With 2 bases clipped from V and 4 bases from J, the junction kept 7 bases outside the gene matches. The CDR3 reads CSVERNQGVETQYF. DNA for the CDR3: TGCAGCGTTGAACGGAACCAGGGGGTAGAGACCCAGTACTTC.

This clonotype was recorded a few times. The chain employs TRBV2 and TRBJ2-5; perhaps D is TRBD1 or TRBD2 (6 bases each). Germline values: CDR1 SNHLY, CDR2 FYNNEI. The V end lost 0 bases, the J end lost 5 bases, and 13 bases lay between the germline ends. CDR3 size: 15 residues. CDR3 sequence: CASSEALGGMETQYF. Written as DNA, the CDR3 is TGTGCCAGCAGTGAAGCGCTGGGGGGCATGGAGACCCAGTACTTC.

This clonotype was counted at least ten times. The CDR3 protein is CSAIEEANQPQHF. In nucleotides, the CDR3 is TGCAGTGCCATCGAGGAGGCCAATCAGCCCCAGCATTTT. The rearrangement links TRBV20-1 to TRBJ1-5; D ambiguous. Trimming took 6 bases from V and 3 from J, leaving 12 bases between them. The CDR3 consists of 13 residues. CDR1 and CDR2 (germline): DFQATT, SNEGSKA (reference sequence).

In its sample, this clonotype was seen a few times. The J gene is TRBJ2-1, the V gene TRBV6-1; 8 nucleotides line up with TRBD2. The germline CDR1 and CDR2 sequences are MNHNS and SASEGT. After removal of 6 bases from V and 4 bases from J, the junction contained 8 bases not matched to a gene. The CDR3 covers 15 residues. The CDR3 loop is CASRESGSQYNEQFF. The CDR3, as DNA: TGTGCCAGCAGGGAGAGCGGGAGTCAGTACAATGAGCAGTTCTTC.

The rearrangement joins TRBV5-1 to TRBJ2-7, with D uncertain. V lost 0 bases to trimming and J lost 3 bases, with 22 bases between them. The CDR3 covers 18 residues. The V gene's germline CDR1 is SGHRS and CDR2 YFSETQ. CDR3: CASSLAQAGIYPIYEQYF. The DNA for the CDR3 is TGCGCCAGCAGCTTGGCCCAGGCAGGAATATATCCTATCTACGAGCAGTACTTC. The full variable domain, its missing parts supplied by reference TRBV5-1 and TRBJ2-7, is KAGVTQTPRYLIKTRGQQVTLSCSPISGHRSVSWYQQTPGQGLQFLFEYFSETQRNKGNFPGRFSGRQFSNSRSEMNVSTLELGDSALYLCASSLAQAGIYPIYEQYFGPGTRLTVT.

The chain has TRBV7-2 and TRBJ2-7, with 15 bases identical to TRBD2. The ends lost 0 bases at V and 3 bases at J; junction bases unmatched: 6. CDR3 length: 18 amino acids. In germline, CDR1 is SGHTA, CDR2 FQGNSA. DNA for the CDR3: TGTGCCAGCAGCTTAGCGGGGGGACTAGCGGGAGGTCACTACGAGCAGTACTTC. Translation: CASSLAGGLAGGHYEQYF.